Included here is one T cell receptor beta chain sequence, with context. Antigen unknown. Primers for the PCR totalled 60 Vbeta and 13 Jbeta. Here immunoSEQ multiplex PCR was the method, and the copy in TCRdb shows in-frame clones only, minus some. The top ten hold roughly 5.5% of the sample, which has 150,000 to 160,000 clones, around 82% seen once. The entry originates in a study of cytomegalovirus exposure and HLA in healthy donors. As for the study in general: Researchers previously reported finding 117 million unique TCR beta sequences from some 180 million T cells.

Study conclusions and caveats: Exclusion applied to some V segments, including TRBV6-2 and TRBV6-3, as they were indistinguishable. For most subjects, TCR beta sequences were reported to predict HLA-A and HLA-B alleles with accuracy. The authors later found TCR association rates varying by HLA locus, with DRB1 most and HLA-C fewest.

The CDR3 spans 15 residues. Germline trimming cut 1 base from V and 7 bases from J; bases unmatched to any gene: 3. The V gene's germline CDR1 is SGHTA and CDR2 FQGTGA. The clonotype was recovered from a woman aged 40 to 50 in good health and CMV-seropositive. J is TRBJ2-1 and V is TRBV7-3; 11 nucleotides align to TRBD2. Sequencing input: PBMCs. In DNA form, the CDR3 reads TGTGCCAGCAGCTTAATCCCTAGCGGGAGGAATGAGCAGTTCTTC. It translates to CASSLIPSGRNEQFF.